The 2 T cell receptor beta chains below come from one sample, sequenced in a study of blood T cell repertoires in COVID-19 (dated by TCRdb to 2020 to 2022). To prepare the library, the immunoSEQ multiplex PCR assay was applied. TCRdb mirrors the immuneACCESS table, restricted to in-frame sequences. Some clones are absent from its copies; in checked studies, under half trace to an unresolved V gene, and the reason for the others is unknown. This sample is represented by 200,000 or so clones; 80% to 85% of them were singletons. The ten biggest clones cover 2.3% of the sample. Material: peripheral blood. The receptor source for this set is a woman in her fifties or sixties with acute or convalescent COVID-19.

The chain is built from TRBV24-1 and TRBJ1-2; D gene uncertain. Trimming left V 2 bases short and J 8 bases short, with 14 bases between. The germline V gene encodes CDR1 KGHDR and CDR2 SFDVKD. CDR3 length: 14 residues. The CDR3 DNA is TGTGCCACCAGTGATTCTTCGAGACGGGAGGGCTACACCTTC. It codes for CATSDSSRREGYTF.

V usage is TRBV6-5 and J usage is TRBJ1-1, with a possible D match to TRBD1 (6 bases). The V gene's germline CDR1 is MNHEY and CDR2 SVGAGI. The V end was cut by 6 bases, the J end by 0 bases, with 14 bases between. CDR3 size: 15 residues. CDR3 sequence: CASSPSTGMNTEAFF. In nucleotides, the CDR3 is TGTGCCAGCAGCCCATCGACAGGAATGAACACTGAAGCTTTCTTT.